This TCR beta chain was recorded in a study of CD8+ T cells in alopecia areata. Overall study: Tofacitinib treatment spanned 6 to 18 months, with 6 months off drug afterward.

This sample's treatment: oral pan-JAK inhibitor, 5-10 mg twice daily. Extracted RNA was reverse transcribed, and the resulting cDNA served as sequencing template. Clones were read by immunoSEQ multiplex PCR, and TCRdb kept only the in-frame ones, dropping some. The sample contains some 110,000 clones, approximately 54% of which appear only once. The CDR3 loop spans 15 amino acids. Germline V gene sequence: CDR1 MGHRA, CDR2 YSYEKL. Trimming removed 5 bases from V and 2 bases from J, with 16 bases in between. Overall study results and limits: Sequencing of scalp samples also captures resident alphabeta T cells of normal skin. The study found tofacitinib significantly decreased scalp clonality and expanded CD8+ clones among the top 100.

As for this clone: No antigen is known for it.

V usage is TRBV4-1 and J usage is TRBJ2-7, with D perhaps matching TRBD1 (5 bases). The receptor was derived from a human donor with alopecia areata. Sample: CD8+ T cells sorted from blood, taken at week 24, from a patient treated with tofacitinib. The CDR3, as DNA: TGCGCCAGCAGCGCGCTTGGGGCGCCGACCTACGAGCAGTACTTC. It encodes CASSALGAPTYEQYF.